This TCR beta chain was recorded in a study of graft-versus-host responses after intestinal transplantation. Profiling relied on immunoSEQ multiplex PCR, and the TCRdb table lists in-frame clones only, not all of them. The table has about 1,500 clones, about 92% seen once. Germline CDR1 reads MNHEY; CDR2 reads SMNVEV (reference sequence). The CDR3 spans 15 residues. The germline V and J ends were trimmed by 4 bases and 1 base, with 14 bases remaining between them. The starting material was PBMCs, obtained 8 days after intestinal transplant. The chain links TRBV27 to TRBJ2-7; D is undetermined. This TCR was sampled from a human patient who received an intestinal transplant, so some T cells may come from the graft donor. CDR3 residues: CASSSTGRKSYEQYF. DNA of the CDR3: TGTGCCAGCAGTTCGACCGGCCGCAAGTCCTACGAGCAGTACTTC.